This record concerns one T cell receptor (beta chain) sequence. CDR1 is SGHRS, CDR2 YFSETQ, per germline. CDR3 size: 17 residues. With 0 bases clipped from V and 5 bases from J, the junction kept 11 bases outside the gene matches. This record belongs to a study of blood T cell repertoires in COVID-19. The wider study: PBMCs, B-cell-depleted T cells, or T cells were the source of the cDNA or gDNA that made up the material.

Data came from immunoSEQ multiplex PCR; TCRdb stores just in-frame clones and leaves some out. The data contain tens of thousands of clones, under 85% of them seen just once; the ten biggest clones take up 25% to 30%. The chain recombines TRBV5-1 with TRBJ2-5, with 9 bases fitting TRBD2. Sequences were obtained from peripheral blood. The clonotype comes from a woman aged 80 or over with acute or convalescent COVID-19. CDR3 region: CASSLGDSGSWQETQYF. The CDR3 DNA reads TGCGCCAGCAGCTTGGGAGATAGCGGGAGTTGGCAGGAGACCCAGTACTTC. The full variable domain, in which reference TRBV5-1 and TRBJ2-5 provide the parts outside the CDR3, is KAGVTQTPRYLIKTRGQQVTLSCSPISGHRSVSWYQQTPGQGLQFLFEYFSETQRNKGNFPGRFSGRQFSNSRSEMNVSTLELGDSALYLCASSLGDSGSWQETQYFGPGTRLLVL.